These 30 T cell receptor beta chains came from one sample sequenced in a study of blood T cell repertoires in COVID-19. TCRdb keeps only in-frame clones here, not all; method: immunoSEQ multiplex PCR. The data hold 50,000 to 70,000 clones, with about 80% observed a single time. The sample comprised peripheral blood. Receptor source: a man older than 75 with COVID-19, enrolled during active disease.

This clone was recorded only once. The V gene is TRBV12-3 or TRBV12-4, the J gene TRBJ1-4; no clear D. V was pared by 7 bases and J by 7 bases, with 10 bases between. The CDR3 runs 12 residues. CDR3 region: CASTTWSEKLFF. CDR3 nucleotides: TGTGCCAGCACTACCTGGAGTGAAAAACTGTTTTTT.

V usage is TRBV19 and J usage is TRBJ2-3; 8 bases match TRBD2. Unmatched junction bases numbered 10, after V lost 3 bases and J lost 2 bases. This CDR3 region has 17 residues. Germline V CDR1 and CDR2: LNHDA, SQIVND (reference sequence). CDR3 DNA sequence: TGTGCCAGTAGTATTAAGGGGCGGGGGGCCCCCACAGATACGCAGTATTTT. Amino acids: CASSIKGRGAPTDTQYF. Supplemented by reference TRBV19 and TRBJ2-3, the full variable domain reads DGGITQSPKYLFRKEGQNVTLSCEQNLNHDAMYWYRQDPGQGLRLIYYSQIVNDFQKGDIAEGYSVSREKKESFPLTVTSAQKNPTAFYLCASSIKGRGAPTDTQYFGPGTRLTVL.

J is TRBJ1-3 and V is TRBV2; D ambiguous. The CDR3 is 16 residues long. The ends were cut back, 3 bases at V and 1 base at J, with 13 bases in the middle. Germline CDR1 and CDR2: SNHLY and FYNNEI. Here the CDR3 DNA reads TGTGCCAGCAGTGATAGAAGCCAACCGTCTGGAAACACCATATATTTT. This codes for CASSDRSQPSGNTIYF.

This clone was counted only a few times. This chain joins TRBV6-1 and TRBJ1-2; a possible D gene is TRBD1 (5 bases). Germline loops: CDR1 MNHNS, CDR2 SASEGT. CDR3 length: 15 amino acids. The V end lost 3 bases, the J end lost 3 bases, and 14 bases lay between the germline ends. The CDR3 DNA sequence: TGTGCCAGCAGTGATTTAACAGGTACCGACTATGGCTACACCTTC. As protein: CASSDLTGTDYGYTF.

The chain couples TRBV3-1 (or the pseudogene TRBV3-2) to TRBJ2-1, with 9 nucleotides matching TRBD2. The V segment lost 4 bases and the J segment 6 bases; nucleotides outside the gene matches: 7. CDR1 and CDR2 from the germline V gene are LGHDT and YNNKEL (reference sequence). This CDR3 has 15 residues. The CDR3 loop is CASSLAGDRVNEQFF. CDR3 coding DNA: TGTGCCAGCAGCCTAGCGGGAGACCGAGTCAATGAGCAGTTCTTC.

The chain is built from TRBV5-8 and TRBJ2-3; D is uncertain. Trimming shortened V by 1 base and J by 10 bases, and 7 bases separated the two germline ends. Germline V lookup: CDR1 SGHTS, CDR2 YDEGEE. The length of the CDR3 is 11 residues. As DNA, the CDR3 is TGTGCCAGCAGCTTGCCCCTAGCGCAGTATTTT. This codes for CASSLPLAQYF.

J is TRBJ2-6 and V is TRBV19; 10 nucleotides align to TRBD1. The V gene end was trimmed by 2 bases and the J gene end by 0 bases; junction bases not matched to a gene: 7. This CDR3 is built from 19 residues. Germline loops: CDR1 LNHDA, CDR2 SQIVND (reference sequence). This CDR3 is CASSIWRGQGYSGANVLTF. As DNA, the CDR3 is TGTGCCAGTAGTATATGGCGGGGACAGGGGTACTCTGGGGCCAACGTCCTGACTTTC. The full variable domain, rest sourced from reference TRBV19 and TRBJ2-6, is DGGITQSPKYLFRKEGQNVTLSCEQNLNHDAMYWYRQDPGQGLRLIYYSQIVNDFQKGDIAEGYSVSREKKESFPLTVTSAQKNPTAFYLCASSIWRGQGYSGANVLTFGAGSRLTVL.

For the CDR3, the DNA is TGTGCCAGCAGCGTAGAGGGTGGGACTGGAAATGAGCAGTTCTTC. Amino acids: CASSVEGGTGNEQFF. The chain recombines TRBV9 with TRBJ2-1, with D tentatively TRBD2 (6 bases). V gave up 0 bases and J gave up 7 bases, with 14 bases separating them. The germline CDR1 and CDR2 sequences are SGDLS and YYNGEE. The CDR3 sequence is 15 residues long.

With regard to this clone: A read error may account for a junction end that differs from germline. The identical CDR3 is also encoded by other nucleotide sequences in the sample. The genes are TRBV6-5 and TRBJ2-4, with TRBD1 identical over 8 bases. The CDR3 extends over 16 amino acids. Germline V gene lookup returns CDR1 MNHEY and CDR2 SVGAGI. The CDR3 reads CASSYIRTGTKNIQYF. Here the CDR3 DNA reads TGTGCCAGCAGTTACATTAGGACAGGGACCAAAAACATTCAATACTTC.

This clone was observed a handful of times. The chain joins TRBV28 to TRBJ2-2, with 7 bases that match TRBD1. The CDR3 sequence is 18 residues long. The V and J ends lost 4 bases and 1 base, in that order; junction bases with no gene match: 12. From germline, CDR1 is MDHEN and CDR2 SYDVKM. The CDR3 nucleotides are TGTGCCAGCAGTTCCCTGGTTCTGAGACAGGGGAACACCGGGGAGCTGTTTTTT. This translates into CASSSLVLRQGNTGELFF.

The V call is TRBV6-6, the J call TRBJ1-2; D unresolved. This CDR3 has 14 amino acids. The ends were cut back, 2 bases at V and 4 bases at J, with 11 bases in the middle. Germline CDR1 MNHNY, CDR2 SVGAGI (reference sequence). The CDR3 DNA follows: TGTGCCAGCAGTTACGGGCAGGCCATCTATGGCTACACCTTC. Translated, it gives CASSYGQAIYGYTF.

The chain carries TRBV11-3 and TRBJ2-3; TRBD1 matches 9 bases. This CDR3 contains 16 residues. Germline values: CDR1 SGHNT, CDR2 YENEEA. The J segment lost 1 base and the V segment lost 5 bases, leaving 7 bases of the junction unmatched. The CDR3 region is CASSPGQGWGTDTQYF. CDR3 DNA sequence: TGTGCCAGCAGCCCGGGACAGGGATGGGGCACAGATACGCAGTATTTT.

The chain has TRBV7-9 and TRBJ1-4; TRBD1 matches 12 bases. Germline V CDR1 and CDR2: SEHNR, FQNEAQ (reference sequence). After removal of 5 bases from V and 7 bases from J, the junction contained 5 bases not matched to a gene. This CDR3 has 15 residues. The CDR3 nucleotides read TGTGCCAGCAGCGTCGGGACAGGGGGCCGTGAAAAACTGTTTTTT. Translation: CASSVGTGGREKLFF.

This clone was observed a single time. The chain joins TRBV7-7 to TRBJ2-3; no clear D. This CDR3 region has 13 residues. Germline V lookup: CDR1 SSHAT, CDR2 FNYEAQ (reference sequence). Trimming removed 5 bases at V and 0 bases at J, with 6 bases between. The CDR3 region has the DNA TGTGCCAGCAGCGGCTCTAGCACAGATACGCAGTATTTT. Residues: CASSGSSTDTQYF.

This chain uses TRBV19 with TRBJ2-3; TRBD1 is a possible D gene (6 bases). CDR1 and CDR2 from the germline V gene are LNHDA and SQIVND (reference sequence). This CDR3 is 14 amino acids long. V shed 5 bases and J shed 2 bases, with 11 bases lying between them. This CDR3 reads CASSRQAFTDTQYF. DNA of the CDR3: TGTGCCAGTAGTCGACAGGCCTTCACAGATACGCAGTATTTT.

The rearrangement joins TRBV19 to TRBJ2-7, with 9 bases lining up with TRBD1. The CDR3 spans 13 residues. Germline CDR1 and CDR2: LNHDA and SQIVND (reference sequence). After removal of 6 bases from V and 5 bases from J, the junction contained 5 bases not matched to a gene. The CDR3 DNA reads TGTGCCAGTAGCCGACGGACAGGGGACGAGCAGTACGTC. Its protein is CASSRRTGDEQYV.

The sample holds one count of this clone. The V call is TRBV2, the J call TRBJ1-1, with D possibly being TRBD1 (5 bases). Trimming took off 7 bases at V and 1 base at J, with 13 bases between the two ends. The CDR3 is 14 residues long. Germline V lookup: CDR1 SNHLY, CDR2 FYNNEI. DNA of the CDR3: TGTGCCAGCACTAAACGGGGGGGGAACACTGAAGCTTTCTTT. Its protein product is CASTKRGGNTEAFF.

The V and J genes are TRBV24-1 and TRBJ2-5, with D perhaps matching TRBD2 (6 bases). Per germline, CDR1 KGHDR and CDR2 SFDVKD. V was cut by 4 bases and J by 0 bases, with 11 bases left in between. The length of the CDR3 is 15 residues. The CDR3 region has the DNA TGTGCCACCAGTGACCGGAGGGCAAACCAAGAGACCCAGTACTTC. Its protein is CATSDRRANQETQYF.

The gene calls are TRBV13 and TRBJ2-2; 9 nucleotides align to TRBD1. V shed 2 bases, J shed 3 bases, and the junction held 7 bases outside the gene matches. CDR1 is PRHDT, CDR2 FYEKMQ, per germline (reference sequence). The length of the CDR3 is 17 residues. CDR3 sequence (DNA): TGTGCCAGCAGCTTACGTTCGGGACAGGGTTACACCGGGGAGCTGTTTTTT. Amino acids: CASSLRSGQGYTGELFF.

The CDR3 region is CASSFRDRVNEKLFF. The CDR3 coding sequence is TGTGCCAGTAGTTTCCGGGACAGGGTTAATGAAAAACTGTTTTTT. The V call is TRBV19, the J call TRBJ1-4, with TRBD1 matching 9 bases. V dropped 5 bases and J dropped 4; count of bases not matched to a gene: 5. The CDR3 is made up of 15 amino acids. Germline V gene data show CDR1 as LNHDA and CDR2 as SQIVND (reference sequence).

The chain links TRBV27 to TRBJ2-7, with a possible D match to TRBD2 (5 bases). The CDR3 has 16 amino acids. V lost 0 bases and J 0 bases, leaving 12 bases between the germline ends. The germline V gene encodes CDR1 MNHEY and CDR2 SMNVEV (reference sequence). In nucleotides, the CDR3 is TGTGCCAGCAGTTTATCCGGACTCTCGTCCTCCTACGAGCAGTACTTC. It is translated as CASSLSGLSSSYEQYF.

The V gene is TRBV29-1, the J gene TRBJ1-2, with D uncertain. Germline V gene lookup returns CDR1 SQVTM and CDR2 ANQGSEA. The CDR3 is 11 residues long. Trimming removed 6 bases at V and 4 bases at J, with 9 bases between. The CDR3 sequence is CSVWQFYGYTF. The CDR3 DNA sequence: TGCAGCGTCTGGCAGTTCTATGGCTACACCTTC.

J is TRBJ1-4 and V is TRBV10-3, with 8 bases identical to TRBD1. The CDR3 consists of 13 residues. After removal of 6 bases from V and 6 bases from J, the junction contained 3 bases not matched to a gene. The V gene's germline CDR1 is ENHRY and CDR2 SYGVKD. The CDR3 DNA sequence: TGTGCCATCAGGGACAGGGTTGATGAAAAACTGTTTTTT. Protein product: CAIRDRVDEKLFF.

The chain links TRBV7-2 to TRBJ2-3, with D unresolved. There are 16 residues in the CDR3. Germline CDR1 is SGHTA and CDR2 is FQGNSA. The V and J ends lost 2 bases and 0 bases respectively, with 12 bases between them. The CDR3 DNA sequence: TGTGCCAGCAGCTTATCTGCGGAGCCAAGCACAGATACGCAGTATTTT. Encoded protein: CASSLSAEPSTDTQYF.

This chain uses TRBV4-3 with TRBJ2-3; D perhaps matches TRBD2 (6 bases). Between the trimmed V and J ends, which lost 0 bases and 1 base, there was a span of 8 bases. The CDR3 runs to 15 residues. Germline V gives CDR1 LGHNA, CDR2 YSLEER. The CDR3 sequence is CASSQELAGTDTQYF. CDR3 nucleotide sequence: TGCGCCAGCAGCCAAGAACTAGCTGGCACAGATACGCAGTATTTT.

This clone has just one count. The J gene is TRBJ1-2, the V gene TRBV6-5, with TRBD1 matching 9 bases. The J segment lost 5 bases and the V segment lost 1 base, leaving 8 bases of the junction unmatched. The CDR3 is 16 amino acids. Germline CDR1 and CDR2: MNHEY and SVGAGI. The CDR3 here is CASSYLQGALGYGYTF. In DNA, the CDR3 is TGTGCCAGCAGTTACTTACAGGGGGCTTTAGGGTATGGCTACACCTTC.

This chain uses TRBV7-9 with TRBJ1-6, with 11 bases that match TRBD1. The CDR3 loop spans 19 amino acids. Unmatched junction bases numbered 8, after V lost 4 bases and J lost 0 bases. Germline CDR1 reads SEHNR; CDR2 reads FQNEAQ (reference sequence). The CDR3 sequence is CASSYGTGGGSSYNSPLHF. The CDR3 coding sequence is TGTGCCAGCAGCTACGGGACAGGGGGTGGTAGCTCCTATAATTCACCCCTCCACTTT.

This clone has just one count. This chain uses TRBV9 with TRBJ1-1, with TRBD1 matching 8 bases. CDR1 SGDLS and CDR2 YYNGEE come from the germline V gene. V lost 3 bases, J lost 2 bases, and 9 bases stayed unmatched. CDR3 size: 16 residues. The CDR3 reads CASSGDTGTGNTEAFF. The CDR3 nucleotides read TGTGCCAGCAGCGGGGACACCGGGACAGGAAACACTGAAGCTTTCTTT.

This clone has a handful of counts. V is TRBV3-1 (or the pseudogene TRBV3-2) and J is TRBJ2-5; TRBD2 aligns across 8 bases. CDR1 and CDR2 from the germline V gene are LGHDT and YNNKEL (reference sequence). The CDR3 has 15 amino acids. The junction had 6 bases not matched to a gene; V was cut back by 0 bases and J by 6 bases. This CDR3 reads CASSQEGLVEKTQYF. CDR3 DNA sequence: TGTGCCAGCAGCCAAGAGGGACTAGTTGAAAAGACCCAGTACTTC.

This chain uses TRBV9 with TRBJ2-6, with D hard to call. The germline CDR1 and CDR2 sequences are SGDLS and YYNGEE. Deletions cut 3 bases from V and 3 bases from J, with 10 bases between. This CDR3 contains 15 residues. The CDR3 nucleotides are TGTGCCAGCAGCGAGACGGGTCATGGGGCCAACGTCCTGACTTTC. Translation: CASSETGHGANVLTF.